One sample yielded the 28 T cell receptor beta chains listed below, sequenced in a study of cytomegalovirus exposure and HLA in healthy donors. Use of 60 Vbeta and 13 Jbeta primers characterized the PCR. Sequencing was performed with immunoSEQ multiplex PCR; in TCRdb, only in-frame clones are kept and a portion is missing. This sample has over 100,000 clones; 80% to 85% occur once, and the top ten carry 22%. Sequenced input: PBMCs. Source of these receptors: a man aged 30 to 45 in good health and CMV-seropositive.

This sequence joins TRBV19 and TRBJ1-6, with no clear D. The CDR3 spans 12 residues. Per germline, CDR1 LNHDA and CDR2 SQIVND (reference sequence). V was pared by 6 bases and J by 10 bases, with 10 bases between. CDR3 protein: CASRRSGSPLHF. The CDR3 coding sequence is TGTGCCAGTAGGAGGTCTGGGTCACCCCTCCACTTT. Together with reference TRBV19 and TRBJ1-6, the CDR3 gives the full variable domain: DGGITQSPKYLFRKEGQNVTLSCEQNLNHDAMYWYRQDPGQGLRLIYYSQIVNDFQKGDIAEGYSVSREKKESFPLTVTSAQKNPTAFYLCASRRSGSPLHFGNGTRLTVT.

Regarding this clone: This same CDR3 is encoded by further DNA sequences in the sample. The V gene is TRBV5-1, the J gene TRBJ2-1, with D possibly TRBD1 on 6 matching bases. V was trimmed by 3 bases and J by 0 bases, leaving 10 bases between them. The CDR3 totals 15 residues. The V gene's germline CDR1 is SGHRS and CDR2 YFSETQ. The DNA for the CDR3 is TGCGCCAGCAGCTGGACAGAGAGCTCCTACAATGAGCAGTTCTTC. Its translation: CASSWTESSYNEQFF.

This chain uses TRBV7-2 with TRBJ2-1; the match to TRBD2 covers 9 bases. The CDR3 extends over 16 amino acids. Germline V gene lookup returns CDR1 SGHTA and CDR2 FQGNSA. V was clipped by 4 bases and J by 7 bases; unmatched bases: 11. The CDR3 here is CASSSTAGGMRNEQFF. CDR3 in DNA: TGTGCCAGCAGCTCTACAGCGGGAGGCATGAGGAATGAGCAGTTCTTC. Supplemented by reference TRBV7-2 and TRBJ2-1, the full variable domain reads GAGVSQSPSNKVTEKGKDVELRCDPISGHTALYWYRQSLGQGLEFLIYFQGNSAPDKSGLPSDRFSAERTGGSVSTLTIQRTQQEDSAVYLCASSSTAGGMRNEQFFGPGTRLTVL.

This clone appeared a few times. V usage is TRBV6-1 and J usage is TRBJ1-5; D might be TRBD1 (5 bases). Trimming shortened V by 6 bases and J by 6 bases, and 9 bases separated the two germline ends. This CDR3 spans 12 amino acids. Looked up from germline, CDR1 is MNHNS and CDR2 is SASEGT. For the CDR3, the DNA is TGTGCCAGCAGCGTCGGGGGTCAGCCCCAGCATTTT. As protein: CASSVGGQPQHF.

The chain carries TRBV15 and TRBJ2-7, with TRBD2 as a possible D gene (6 bases). Germline V gene sequence: CDR1 LNHNV, CDR2 YYDKDF (reference sequence). The CDR3 covers 13 residues. The ends were cut back, 2 bases at V and 3 bases at J, with 8 bases in the middle. CDR3 amino acids: CATSRQEGYEQYF. The CDR3 DNA is TGTGCCACCAGCAGACAGGAGGGCTACGAGCAGTACTTC. Together with reference TRBV15 and TRBJ2-7, the CDR3 gives the full variable domain: DAMVIQNPRYQVTQFGKPVTLSCSQTLNHNVMYWYQQKSSQAPKLLFHYYDKDFNNEADTPDNFQSRRPNTSFCFLDIRSPGLGDTAMYLCATSRQEGYEQYFGPGTRLTVT.

This CDR3 is CATQPTGTGVAGELFF. The CDR3 DNA follows: TGTGCTACCCAACCAACCGGGACAGGGGTCGCCGGGGAGCTGTTTTTT. V and J are TRBV12-5 and TRBJ2-2; TRBD1 agrees at 10 bases. Germline values: CDR1 LGHNT, CDR2 FRNRAP. The ends lost 10 bases at V and 6 bases at J; junction bases unmatched: 14. The CDR3 extends over 16 amino acids.

The V and J genes are TRBV19 and TRBJ1-1, with 7 bases fitting TRBD1. The germline V gene has CDR1 LNHDA and CDR2 SQIVND (reference sequence). Trimming cost V 3 bases and J 4 bases; bases outside gene matches: 8. This CDR3 is 15 amino acids long. Here the CDR3 DNA reads TGTGCCAGTAGTATTATGGACAGGCTTGGCACTGAAGCTTTCTTT. It encodes CASSIMDRLGTEAFF.

The gene calls are TRBV2 and TRBJ1-2; no clear D gene. The CDR3 has 12 residues. V lost 2 bases and J 4 bases, leaving 5 bases between the germline ends. Germline V gene sequence: CDR1 SNHLY, CDR2 FYNNEI. Here the CDR3 DNA reads TGTGCCAGCAGTGAAAACAGCTATGGCTACACCTTC. Its protein is CASSENSYGYTF.

The chain has TRBV13 and TRBJ2-7; 9 nucleotides align to TRBD1. J lost 6 bases, V lost 5 bases, and 11 bases had no gene match. The germline gives CDR1 PRHDT, CDR2 FYEKMQ (reference sequence). The CDR3 sequence is 15 residues long. This chain's CDR3 is CASSASGQGNPEQYF. The CDR3 bases are TGTGCCAGCAGCGCCTCGGGACAGGGAAACCCCGAGCAGTACTTC.

This clone was picked up one time. The chain recombines TRBV9 with TRBJ1-5; D unclear. Trimming cost V 4 bases and J 0 bases, with 8 bases left between them. Germline lookup yields CDR1 SGDLS and CDR2 YYNGEE. The CDR3 contains 14 residues. CDR3 protein: CASSPGLSNQPQHF. The CDR3, as DNA: TGTGCCAGCAGCCCAGGTCTTAGCAATCAGCCCCAGCATTTT.

This clone was counted a few times. The rearrangement joins TRBV6-5 to TRBJ1-2; TRBD1 matches 10 bases. The CDR3 totals 12 residues. V was pared by 8 bases and J by 3 bases, with 0 bases of the junction left unmatched. In germline, CDR1 is MNHEY, CDR2 SVGAGI. CDR3 DNA: TGTGCCAGCGGACAGGGGGACTATGGCTACACCTTC. This sequence encodes CASGQGDYGYTF.

This sequence joins TRBV10-3 and TRBJ2-5, with unresolved D. The germline V gene encodes CDR1 ENHRY and CDR2 SYGVKD. Between the trimmed V and J ends, which lost 6 bases and 0 bases, there was a span of 8 bases. The CDR3 is 13 residues long. CDR3: CAIRLENQETQYF. The CDR3 region has the DNA TGTGCCATCAGGTTAGAGAACCAAGAGACCCAGTACTTC.

This clone was detected once. This chain links TRBV5-1 with TRBJ1-6; D gene ambiguous. V gave up 5 bases and J gave up 10 bases, with 13 bases separating them. The CDR3 is 13 residues long. The germline CDR1 and CDR2 sequences are SGHRS and YFSETQ. In DNA, the CDR3 is TGCGCCAGCAGATACGGCGGGTTGTCACCCCTCCACTTT. This encodes CASRYGGLSPLHF.

The V and J genes are TRBV9 and TRBJ2-2, with 7 nucleotides matching TRBD2. The germline CDR1 and CDR2 sequences are SGDLS and YYNGEE. The CDR3 covers 17 residues. The V gene end was trimmed by 0 bases and the J gene end by 6 bases; junction bases not matched to a gene: 11. DNA of the CDR3: TGTGCCAGCAGCGTAGGAATGAGGGCGGGAGCCCCCGGGGAGCTGTTTTTT. It specifies CASSVGMRAGAPGELFF.

The rearrangement links TRBV7-7 to TRBJ2-5; 10 nucleotides agree with TRBD1. The length of the CDR3 is 14 residues. J was trimmed by 4 bases and V by 5 bases; bases with no gene match: 4. Germline lookup yields CDR1 SSHAT and CDR2 FNYEAQ (reference sequence). Written as DNA, the CDR3 is TGTGCCAGCAGCCAGGACAGGGGGACAGAGACCCAGTACTTC. Amino acid sequence: CASSQDRGTETQYF.

The chain carries TRBV10-1 and TRBJ2-5; TRBD1 aligns across 12 bases. The last part of the DNA fits TRBJ2-7 better; the J call may be wrong. This CDR3 is built from 14 residues. Per the germline V gene, CDR1 is WNHNN and CDR2 is SYGVQD (reference sequence). CDR3 in amino acids: CATKAGQGAHEQYF. For the CDR3, the DNA is TGCGCCACGAAAGCGGGACAGGGGGCCCACGAGCAGTACTTC.

The chain couples TRBV28 to TRBJ1-3, with 8 bases lining up with TRBD1. CDR1 is MDHEN, CDR2 SYDVKM, per germline. The CDR3 has 15 amino acids. The J segment lost 1 base and the V segment lost 3 bases, leaving 2 bases of the junction unmatched. CDR3 in amino acids: CASSFQGASGNTIYF. The DNA of the CDR3 is TGTGCCAGCAGTTTCCAGGGGGCATCTGGAAACACCATATATTTT. The entire variable domain, with the rest obtained from reference TRBV28 and TRBJ1-3, is as follows: DVKVTQSSRYLVKRTGEKVFLECVQDMDHENMFWYRQDPGLGLRLIYFSYDVKMKEKGDIPEGYSVSREKKERFSLILESASTNQTSMYLCASSFQGASGNTIYFGEGSWLTVV.

J is TRBJ2-7 and V is TRBV30; D might be TRBD1 (6 bases). Between the trimmed V and J ends, which lost 1 base and 6 bases, there was a span of 7 bases. Germline lookup yields CDR1 GTSNPN and CDR2 SVGIG (reference sequence). The CDR3 runs to 11 residues. The CDR3, as DNA: TGTGCCTGGAGTGACAGGGTCGAGCAGTACTTC. This codes for CAWSDRVEQYF. Full variable domain (outside the CDR3, taken from reference TRBV30 and TRBJ2-7): SQTIHQWPATLVQPVGSPLSLECTVEGTSNPNLYWYRQAAGRGLQLLFYSVGIGQISSEVPQNLSASRPQDRQFILSSKKLLLSDSGFYLCAWSDRVEQYFGPGTRLTVT.

The V call is TRBV30, the J call TRBJ1-1; the D gene is possibly TRBD1 (5 bases). The length of the CDR3 is 13 residues. CDR1 is GTSNPN, CDR2 SVGIG, per germline (reference sequence). Trimming cost V 8 bases and J 4 bases, with 17 bases left between them. The CDR3 sequence: CAGRRGEITEAFF. Here the CDR3 DNA reads TGTGCCGGGCGACGGGGGGAGATCACTGAAGCTTTCTTT.

This clone showed up just a few times. The chain carries TRBV5-1 and TRBJ2-5; 15 bases fit TRBD2. Germline values: CDR1 SGHRS, CDR2 YFSETQ. The CDR3 consists of 16 residues. V trimming: 4 bases; J trimming: 7 bases; junction bases outside the gene matches: 8. As DNA, the CDR3 is TGCGCCAGCAGCACGGGGACTAGCGGGGGGCTTGGGACCCAGTACTTC. Its translation is CASSTGTSGGLGTQYF.

V and J are TRBV6-1 and TRBJ2-1; TRBD2 matches at 12 bases. The junction had 6 bases not matched to a gene; V was cut back by 7 bases and J by 5 bases. The CDR3 contains 15 residues. Germline V gives CDR1 MNHNS, CDR2 SASEGT. CDR3 coding DNA: TGTGCCAGCAAAGAACTAGCGGGAGGCCACAATGAGCAGTTCTTC. This sequence encodes CASKELAGGHNEQFF.

The J gene is TRBJ2-5, the V gene TRBV27, with 7 bases that match TRBD1. Matching the DNA end better, TRBJ2-7 makes the J call doubtful. Germline V gene sequence: CDR1 MNHEY, CDR2 SMNVEV (reference sequence). The length of the CDR3 is 14 residues. CDR3 loop: CASSPRTGPYEQYF. CDR3 sequence (DNA): TGTGCCAGCAGTCCCCGGACAGGTCCCTACGAGCAGTACTTC.

The chain joins TRBV10-1 to TRBJ1-1; TRBD1 matches at 10 bases. The CDR3 spans 15 residues. Losses at the gene ends were 6 bases for V and 2 bases for J; bases not matched to a gene: 6. Germline V gene lookup returns CDR1 WNHNN and CDR2 SYGVQD (reference sequence). DNA of the CDR3: TGCGCCAGCAGGCCCCGGGACAGGGGAAACACTGAAGCTTTCTTT. This codes for CASRPRDRGNTEAFF.

A single count supports this clone. The rearrangement links TRBV28 to TRBJ1-3; D gene uncertain. This CDR3 has 15 residues. Trimming took off 5 bases at V and 4 bases at J, with 15 bases between the two ends. Germline CDR1 is MDHEN and CDR2 is SYDVKM. CDR3 nucleotides: TGTGCCAGCAGTCCCCTAAGATTACAGGGAAACACCATATATTTT. Its protein product is CASSPLRLQGNTIYF.

This clone was observed once. This chain uses TRBV28 with TRBJ2-2, with D maybe TRBD2 (5 bases). Germline V CDR1 and CDR2: MDHEN, SYDVKM. V lost 6 bases to trimming and J lost 6 bases, with 8 bases between them. This CDR3 is 12 amino acids long. This CDR3 is CASSLRAGELFF. The CDR3 DNA follows: TGTGCCAGCAGCTTGCGGGCCGGGGAGCTGTTTTTT. Variable domain in full (rest from reference TRBV28 and TRBJ2-2): DVKVTQSSRYLVKRTGEKVFLECVQDMDHENMFWYRQDPGLGLRLIYFSYDVKMKEKGDIPEGYSVSREKKERFSLILESASTNQTSMYLCASSLRAGELFFGEGSRLTVL.

The CDR3 nucleotides are TGTGCCACCGAAAAGGGGGAGAAGGGGCAGTTCTTC. Translating it yields CATEKGEKGQFF. The J gene is TRBJ2-1, the V gene TRBV5-4; perhaps TRBD1 as D (6 bases). Germline CDR1 reads SGHNT; CDR2 reads YYREEE (reference sequence). V was clipped by 9 bases and J by 12 bases, with 19 bases between them. The CDR3 sequence is 12 residues long.

V and J are TRBV7-8 and TRBJ2-2; possible D gene TRBD1, 5 bases. The CDR3 runs to 15 residues. Germline lookup yields CDR1 SGHVS and CDR2 FQNEAQ. Trimming removed 4 bases from V and 7 bases from J, with 16 bases in between. The CDR3 loop reads CASSYRARVIGELFF. The CDR3 coding sequence is TGTGCCAGCAGCTATCGGGCCAGGGTAATCGGGGAGCTGTTTTTT. Full variable domain (remainder filled in from reference TRBV7-8 and TRBJ2-2): GAGVSQSPRYKVAKRGQDVALRCDPISGHVSLFWYQQALGQGPEFLTYFQNEAQLDKSGLPSDRFFAERPEGSVSTLKIQRTQQEDSAVYLCASSYRARVIGELFFGEGSRLTVL.

The chain combines TRBV6-4 with TRBJ1-6; the D is unclear. Trimming took off 10 bases at V and 4 bases at J, with 20 bases between the two ends. Per germline, CDR1 MRHNA and CDR2 SNTAGT. This CDR3 has 16 residues. The CDR3 protein is CANTNSSARYNSPLHF. CDR3 DNA sequence: TGTGCCAATACTAACTCGTCGGCCCGTTATAATTCACCCCTCCACTTT.